The 25 T cell receptor beta chains in this list originate from one sample, sequenced in a study of blood T cell repertoires in COVID-19. Using immunoSEQ multiplex PCR, the repertoire was profiled, and TCRdb retains in-frame clones only, with some absent. Among 490,000 or so clones, roughly nine tenths were seen once, and the ten largest hold 8.3%. The material sequenced was PBMCs or T cells enriched from blood (not recorded which). Source of these receptors: a woman aged 60-75 years who had recovered from COVID-19.

V is TRBV5-1 and J is TRBJ1-2, with D possibly being TRBD1 (5 bases). V lost 4 bases to trimming and J lost 3 bases, with 13 bases between them. Germline V gives CDR1 SGHRS, CDR2 YFSETQ. This CDR3 contains 14 residues. The CDR3 sequence is CASSVRRGDYGYTF. The CDR3 DNA sequence: TGCGCCAGCAGCGTAAGACGGGGGGACTATGGCTACACCTTC.

The rearrangement links TRBV10-3 to TRBJ2-1, with D hard to call. V was shortened by 4 bases and J by 5 bases, with 3 bases between the two germline ends. CDR1 is ENHRY and CDR2 is SYGVKD in the germline V gene. The CDR3 is 11 residues long. In DNA, the CDR3 is TGTGCCATCAGTGCAGACAATGAGCAGTTCTTC. Translation: CAISADNEQFF.

The V call is TRBV29-1, the J call TRBJ2-3, with 8 bases matching TRBD2. The CDR3 length is 14 residues. Trimming took 4 bases from V and 1 from J; bases not matched to a gene: 4. Germline V gene sequence: CDR1 SQVTM, CDR2 ANQGSEA. The CDR3 bases are TGCAGCGTTGCTGAGACTAGCGGCACAGATACGCAGTATTTT. Translating it yields CSVAETSGTDTQYF.

CDR3 sequence reads: CSVEGQAYSGNTIYF. CDR3 nucleotides: TGCAGCGTAGAGGGACAGGCATACTCTGGAAACACCATATATTTT. The chain uses TRBV29-1 and TRBJ1-3; TRBD1 agrees at 8 bases. Germline lookup yields CDR1 SQVTM and CDR2 ANQGSEA. The CDR3 covers 15 residues. V shed 6 bases, J shed 0 bases, and the junction held 7 bases outside the gene matches. Looking up the rest from reference TRBV29-1 and TRBJ1-3 gives the full variable domain: SAVISQKPSRDICQRGTSLTIQCQVDSQVTMMFWYRQQPGQSLTLIATANQGSEATYESGFVIDKFPISRPNLTFSTLTVSNMSPEDSSIYLCSVEGQAYSGNTIYFGEGSWLTVV.

The rearrangement uses TRBV6-5 and TRBJ1-3, with 9 positions matching TRBD1. V lost 10 bases and J lost 4; bases outside the gene matches: 5. The CDR3 extends over 13 amino acids. Germline V gives CDR1 MNHEY, CDR2 SVGAGI. The CDR3 spells CATTGQGGNTIYF. The CDR3 nucleotides read TGTGCCACCACGGGACAGGGAGGAAACACCATATATTTT.

In the case of this clone: At one end, the junction sequence differs from germline, possibly due to a read error. The V gene is TRBV5-6, the J gene TRBJ2-4, with D tentatively TRBD1 (7 bases). The CDR3 is 13 amino acids. Germline CDR1 and CDR2: SGHDT and YYEEEE. The CDR3 loop is CASSLVLGGGADF. CDR3 coding DNA: TGTGCCAGCAGCTTGGTATTAGGAGGGGGCGCGGACTTC.

The rearrangement uses TRBV4-2 and TRBJ1-3; D is possibly TRBD1 (6 bases). Germline V gene sequence: CDR1 LGHNA, CDR2 YNFKEQ. V was pared by 6 bases and J by 1 base, with 16 bases between. The CDR3 extends over 16 amino acids. CDR3 bases: TGTGCCAGCAGAACTACGGACAGCCAATCTGGAAACACCATATATTTT. This sequence encodes CASRTTDSQSGNTIYF.

The rearrangement links TRBV5-1 to TRBJ2-1, with D unresolved. CDR1 SGHRS and CDR2 YFSETQ come from the germline V gene. V was shortened by 4 bases and J by 7 bases, with 12 bases between the two germline ends. The CDR3 has 13 amino acids. The CDR3 region is CASSLSVANEQFF. The CDR3 DNA sequence: TGCGCCAGCAGCCTTTCGGTAGCAAATGAGCAGTTCTTC.

J is TRBJ1-1 and V is TRBV7-2; D is undetermined. Trimming stripped 5 bases from V and 1 base from J, with 11 bases between. CDR1 is SGHTA, CDR2 FQGNSA, per germline. The CDR3 is made up of 14 amino acids. For the CDR3, the DNA is TGTGCCAGCAGCCCGCAGACTGAGAACACTGAAGCTTTCTTT. This gives the protein CASSPQTENTEAFF.

This chain links TRBV19 with TRBJ1-2; weak D call: TRBD1 (5 bases). Between the trimmed V and J ends, which lost 1 base and 2 bases, there was a span of 14 bases. The germline V gene encodes CDR1 LNHDA and CDR2 SQIVND (reference sequence). This CDR3 comprises 16 residues. CDR3 nucleotides: TGTGCCAGTAGTATAGTAAATGCGAGACAGAACTATGGCTACACCTTC. Translating it yields CASSIVNARQNYGYTF. Supplemented by reference TRBV19 and TRBJ1-2, the full variable domain reads DGGITQSPKYLFRKEGQNVTLSCEQNLNHDAMYWYRQDPGQGLRLIYYSQIVNDFQKGDIAEGYSVSREKKESFPLTVTSAQKNPTAFYLCASSIVNARQNYGYTFGSGTRLTVV.

The table lists this clone with a count of one. CDR3 coding DNA: TGTGCCAGCAGTAGCCTGGGACAATGGGAGACCCAGTACTTC. Its translation: CASSSLGQWETQYF. This chain links TRBV6-5 with TRBJ2-5, with D tentatively TRBD1 (6 bases). V gave up 5 bases and J gave up 5 bases, with 15 bases separating them. Per the germline V gene, CDR1 is MNHEY and CDR2 is SVGAGI. The CDR3 extends over 14 amino acids.

For this clone: The sample carries other DNA sequences with the same CDR3. V and J are TRBV10-3 and TRBJ1-2, with 9 bases aligning to TRBD1. In germline, CDR1 is ENHRY, CDR2 SYGVKD. The CDR3 runs to 12 residues. Germline trimming cut 6 bases from V and 5 bases from J; bases unmatched to any gene: 1. CDR3 protein: CAISGTGYGYTF. The CDR3 region has the DNA TGTGCCATCAGCGGGACAGGGTATGGCTACACCTTC.

The chain joins TRBV25-1 to TRBJ2-1; TRBD2 aligns across 13 bases. The V gene end was trimmed by 5 bases and the J gene end by 7 bases; junction bases not matched to a gene: 8. From germline, CDR1 is MGHDK and CDR2 SYGVNS. The CDR3 is 16 residues long. The CDR3 region has the DNA TGTGCCAGCAGTTCACCACTAGCGGGGGGGCGAAATGAGCAGTTCTTC. As protein: CASSSPLAGGRNEQFF.

The chain joins TRBV7-4 to TRBJ1-3; 7 bases line up with TRBD1. This CDR3 spans 22 amino acids. With 2 bases clipped from V and 0 bases from J, the junction kept 22 bases outside the gene matches. Per the germline V gene, CDR1 is SGHVT and CDR2 is SQSDAQ. CDR3 DNA sequence: TGTGCCAGCAGCTTAAGAGTGGGGTGGAGGGGGCTCCTACCTACCTCTGGAAACACCATATATTTT. Its protein is CASSLRVGWRGLLPTSGNTIYF.

The chain uses TRBV5-6 and TRBJ1-1; no clear D. The ends were cut back, 3 bases at V and 5 bases at J, with 17 bases in the middle. CDR3 length equals 15 residues. Germline V gene data show CDR1 as SGHDT and CDR2 as YYEEEE. Here the CDR3 DNA reads TGTGCCAGCAGCTCTGTTGGCACATTGGTAACTGAAGCTTTCTTT. It yields the protein CASSSVGTLVTEAFF.

This chain connects TRBV7-2 to TRBJ1-1; D unclear. Germline lookup yields CDR1 SGHTA and CDR2 FQGNSA. The CDR3 is 14 amino acids. V shed 3 bases and J shed 1 base, with 9 bases lying between them. CDR3 bases: TGTGCCAGCAGCTTTCTCGGGTCGAACACTGAAGCTTTCTTT. This codes for CASSFLGSNTEAFF. The entire variable domain, with the rest obtained from reference TRBV7-2 and TRBJ1-1, is as follows: GAGVSQSPSNKVTEKGKDVELRCDPISGHTALYWYRQSLGQGLEFLIYFQGNSAPDKSGLPSDRFSAERTGGSVSTLTIQRTQQEDSAVYLCASSFLGSNTEAFFGQGTRLTVV.

The chain is built from TRBV3-1 (or the pseudogene TRBV3-2) and TRBJ1-2; TRBD1 agrees at 7 bases. In germline, CDR1 is LGHDT, CDR2 YNNKEL (reference sequence). This CDR3 contains 14 residues. After removal of 3 bases from V and 4 bases from J, the junction contained 5 bases not matched to a gene. CDR3 amino acids: CASSQTQGGYGYTF. DNA for the CDR3: TGTGCCAGCAGCCAGACTCAGGGGGGCTATGGCTACACCTTC.

This chain links TRBV6-5 with TRBJ2-7; a weak D match, TRBD1 (6 bases). Trimming pared 6 bases from V and 4 bases from J, leaving 13 bases between. CDR1 is MNHEY, CDR2 SVGAGI, per germline. The CDR3 is 13 residues long. CDR3 in DNA: TGTGCCAGCAGCAGGACAGCGGAGTACGAGCAGTACGTC. This codes for CASSRTAEYEQYV.

This chain joins TRBV19 and TRBJ2-3; 7 nucleotides agree with TRBD1. Germline V gene lookup returns CDR1 LNHDA and CDR2 SQIVND (reference sequence). This CDR3 is 16 amino acids long. The junction had 12 bases not matched to a gene; V was cut back by 6 bases and J by 3 bases. The CDR3 bases are TGTGCCAGTAGCCCCCGAGGGACGGACAGGACAGATACGCAGTATTTT. Encoded protein: CASSPRGTDRTDTQYF.

In its sample, this clone was seen once. The J gene is TRBJ1-6, the V gene TRBV5-1, with D possibly matching TRBD1 (6 bases). The V gene lost 0 bases and the J gene lost 9 bases, with 19 bases spanning the gap. The CDR3 is made up of 17 amino acids. Germline V lookup: CDR1 SGHRS, CDR2 YFSETQ. The CDR3 coding sequence is TGCGCCAGCAGCTTGGAGCTAACAGGGAGTCGGAGTTCACCCCTCCACTTT. This codes for CASSLELTGSRSSPLHF.

The chain recombines TRBV5-6 with TRBJ2-7; TRBD2 is a possible D gene (5 bases). V lost 3 bases to trimming and J lost 7 bases, with 11 bases between them. The CDR3 is made up of 12 amino acids. The germline gives CDR1 SGHDT, CDR2 YYEEEE. In DNA, the CDR3 is TGTGCCAGCAGCTGGGGTACGGGGGAGCAGTACGTC. This gives the protein CASSWGTGEQYV.

The chain couples TRBV5-6 to TRBJ2-3, with TRBD2 identical over 9 bases. The trim removed 4 bases at V and 0 bases at J, leaving 3 bases unmatched. From germline, CDR1 is SGHDT and CDR2 YYEEEE. The CDR3 has 15 amino acids. The CDR3: CASSGLAGSTDTQYF. The CDR3 DNA is TGTGCCAGCAGCGGGCTAGCGGGGAGCACAGATACGCAGTATTTT.

J is TRBJ2-7 and V is TRBV5-1, with 7 bases fitting TRBD2. This CDR3 spans 16 amino acids. Germline V gene sequence: CDR1 SGHRS, CDR2 YFSETQ. V shed 0 bases and J 4 bases; nucleotides not matched to a gene: 10. In DNA, the CDR3 is TGCGCCAGCAGCTTGGCCTTGGCTAGCGGAACTTACGAGCAGTACTTC. This encodes CASSLALASGTYEQYF.

The CDR3 spells CASSLYRETFANEQFF. The CDR3 nucleotides read TGTGCCAGCAGCCTATACAGGGAGACTTTTGCCAATGAGCAGTTCTTC. The V and J genes are TRBV21-1 and TRBJ2-1; the D call TRBD1 from the table was never checked on the DNA. TRBV21-1 counts as a pseudogene. There are 16 residues in the CDR3.

This chain joins TRBV5-1 and TRBJ1-1; 9 bases agree with TRBD1. The trim removed 3 bases at V and 1 base at J, leaving 7 bases unmatched. Germline V gene lookup returns CDR1 SGHRS and CDR2 YFSETQ. This CDR3 has 16 amino acids. This CDR3 is CASSWGQGLGNTEAFF. CDR3 nucleotide sequence: TGCGCCAGCAGCTGGGGACAGGGACTGGGGAACACTGAAGCTTTCTTT.